This is a list of T cell receptor beta chains from one sample in a study of T cell repertoires in cytomegalovirus infection. MiXCR was run by TCRdb on the reads, yielding one entry per CDR3 protein. This sample has nearly 700,000 distinct CDR3 sequences; about 30% occur once, and the top ten carry roughly 18%. Their antigens remain unidentified. Sequencing used cultured PBMCs, obtained from culture after CMV antigen stimulation. These TCRs come from a human donor in good health (CMV status not recorded). Some clones in this sample may be carry-over from other donors' samples. CDR3s include the opening cysteine and the closing phenylalanine or tryptophan. Each record gives: V gene, J gene, clone size, D gene, CDR3 DNA, CDR3 protein. A D gene is named only where the DNA matches it firmly. Some rows have no size entry. The others give once, few or many, or a class for an expanded clone.

v_gene: TRBV7-2; j_gene: TRBJ2-5; abundance: many; d_gene: .; CDR3nt: TGTGCCAGCAGCTCCCGCCCCCCGGAGACCCAGTACTTC; CDR3aa: CASSSRPPETQYF
v_gene: TRBV7-9; j_gene: TRBJ2-1; abundance: .; d_gene: TRBD2; CDR3nt: TGTGCCAGCAGCTCTCCGGGACTAGCCGCCAATGAGCAGTTCTTC; CDR3aa: CASSSPGLAANEQFF
v_gene: TRBV27; j_gene: TRBJ2-5; abundance: .; d_gene: .; CDR3nt: TGTGCCAGCAGTCCCGACCCACCTTGGGGGGAGACCCAGTACTTC; CDR3aa: CASSPDPPWGETQYF
v_gene: TRBV7-2; j_gene: TRBJ2-3; abundance: .; d_gene: TRBD1; CDR3nt: TGTGCCAGCAGCTTAGTCAGGGGGCGCAGGTTCGTGGATACGCAGTATTTT; CDR3aa: CASSLVRGRRFVDTQYF
v_gene: TRBV20-1; j_gene: TRBJ1-4; abundance: few; d_gene: .; CDR3nt: TGCAGTGCTAGCTCGGGGGCAGTGAATGAAAAACTGTTTTTT; CDR3aa: CSASSGAVNEKLFF
v_gene: TRBV18; j_gene: TRBJ2-5; abundance: .; d_gene: .; CDR3nt: TGTGCCAGCTCTGCTCCGGGGATGGTTTGGGAGACCCAGTACTTC; CDR3aa: CASSAPGMVWETQYF
v_gene: TRBV19; j_gene: TRBJ2-3; abundance: .; d_gene: TRBD1; CDR3nt: TGTGCCAGTAGTCAGTCCGACAGGGCATATACGCAGTATTTT; CDR3aa: CASSQSDRAYTQYF
v_gene: TRBV7-2; j_gene: TRBJ2-7; abundance: many; d_gene: .; CDR3nt: TGTGCCAGCAGCTTCGGACGGGGCTACGAGCAGTACTTC; CDR3aa: CASSFGRGYEQYF
v_gene: TRBV12-3/TRBV12-4; j_gene: TRBJ1-1; abundance: few; d_gene: .; CDR3nt: TGTGCCAGCAACCCGACCGGGAACGCTGAAGCTTTCTTT; CDR3aa: CASNPTGNAEAFF
v_gene: TRBV20-1; j_gene: TRBJ2-7; abundance: .; d_gene: TRBD2; CDR3nt: TGCAGTGCTAGGACTAGCGAGAGGTACGAGCAGTACTTC; CDR3aa: CSARTSERYEQYF
v_gene: TRBV20-1; j_gene: TRBJ2-2; abundance: few; d_gene: TRBD1; CDR3nt: TGCAGTGCTAGTAAGGGGGCCCCCGGGGAGCTGTTTTTT; CDR3aa: CSASKGAPGELFF
v_gene: TRBV6-1; j_gene: TRBJ2-3; abundance: .; d_gene: .; CDR3nt: TGTGCCAGCAAGGGCGGAAATTCGGATACGCAGTATTTT; CDR3aa: CASKGGNSDTQYF
v_gene: TRBV7-4; j_gene: TRBJ1-6; abundance: .; d_gene: .; CDR3nt: TGTGCCAGCAGCGGAGAAGAGGGGACAAATGTTGATTCACCCCTCCACTTT; CDR3aa: CASSGEEGTNVDSPLHF
v_gene: TRBV11-2; j_gene: TRBJ2-1; abundance: few; d_gene: TRBD1; CDR3nt: TGTGCCAGCAGCTACCCTGGGACAGTCAATGAGCAGTTCTTC; CDR3aa: CASSYPGTVNEQFF
v_gene: TRBV2; j_gene: TRBJ2-3; abundance: .; d_gene: .; CDR3nt: TGTGCCAGCAGCAGGACCGGCGCGGGGCGCACAGATACGCAGTATTTT; CDR3aa: CASSRTGAGRTDTQYF
v_gene: TRBV6-1; j_gene: TRBJ2-6; abundance: few; d_gene: .; CDR3nt: TGTGCCAGCAGCCTACACCGCTCTGGGGCCAACGTCCTGACTTTC; CDR3aa: CASSLHRSGANVLTF
v_gene: TRBV7-2; j_gene: TRBJ1-5; abundance: many; d_gene: .; CDR3nt: TGTGCCAGCAGCTTGGCAAGGGCCAATCAGCCCCAGCATTTT; CDR3aa: CASSLARANQPQHF
v_gene: TRBV7-2; j_gene: TRBJ2-7; abundance: few; d_gene: .; CDR3nt: TGTGCCAGCAGCTTAGTCGCTAGTTCCTACTACGAGCAGTACTTC; CDR3aa: CASSLVASSYYEQYF
v_gene: TRBV6-2/TRBV6-3; j_gene: TRBJ2-3; abundance: .; d_gene: .; CDR3nt: TGTGCCAGCAGTTGGCCTCCCCCAGATACGCAGTATTTT; CDR3aa: CASSWPPPDTQYF
v_gene: TRBV4-1; j_gene: TRBJ2-7; abundance: .; d_gene: .; CDR3nt: TGCGCCAGCAGCCAAGGCTGGGTGTCACGGAGGCCCTTCTACGAGCAGTACTTC; CDR3aa: CASSQGWVSRRPFYEQYF
v_gene: TRBV25-1; j_gene: TRBJ2-2; abundance: .; d_gene: .; CDR3nt: TGTGCCAGCAGTGAAACCAGGGCGAACACCGGGGAGCTGTTTTTT; CDR3aa: CASSETRANTGELFF
v_gene: TRBV5-1; j_gene: TRBJ1-1; abundance: few; d_gene: TRBD1; CDR3nt: TGCGCCAGCAGCGGAGGGACAGGGGGATTGGACACTGAAGCTTTCTTT; CDR3aa: CASSGGTGGLDTEAFF
v_gene: TRBV27; j_gene: TRBJ2-6; abundance: .; d_gene: .; CDR3nt: TGTGCCACCCACGGGCCGAACAGGGATGGGGCCAACGTCCTGACTTTC; CDR3aa: CATHGPNRDGANVLTF
v_gene: TRBV9; j_gene: TRBJ2-1; abundance: .; d_gene: TRBD2; CDR3nt: TGTGCCAGCAGCCCACCCTCGGTAGCGGGGAACAATGAGCAGTTCTTC; CDR3aa: CASSPPSVAGNNEQFF
v_gene: TRBV7-2; j_gene: TRBJ2-2; abundance: few; d_gene: .; CDR3nt: TGTGCCAGCAGCCGGAGTTTTACCGGGGAGCTGTTTTTT; CDR3aa: CASSRSFTGELFF
v_gene: TRBV5-5; j_gene: TRBJ2-3; abundance: .; d_gene: .; CDR3nt: TGTGCCAGCAGCCGACTCTCACAGGGAGGGGGGATACCAGATACGCAGTATTTT; CDR3aa: CASSRLSQGGGIPDTQYF
v_gene: TRBV30; j_gene: TRBJ1-6; abundance: .; d_gene: .; CDR3nt: TGTGCCTGGGCCCAGCGGCAGGGAAAAGATTCACCCCTCCACTTT; CDR3aa: CAWAQRQGKDSPLHF
v_gene: TRBV2; j_gene: TRBJ2-6; abundance: .; d_gene: .; CDR3nt: TGTGCCAGCAGTCTCCCGACTGGGGCCAACGTCCTGACTTTC; CDR3aa: CASSLPTGANVLTF
v_gene: TRBV20-1; j_gene: TRBJ2-1; abundance: .; d_gene: .; CDR3nt: TGCAGTGCTAGTTCCAGGGGAAATGAGCAGTTCTTC; CDR3aa: CSASSRGNEQFF
v_gene: TRBV20-1; j_gene: TRBJ2-5; abundance: .; d_gene: TRBD2; CDR3nt: TGCAGTGCTAGGGTAGCGGGGGGGCGGGAGACCCAGTACTTC; CDR3aa: CSARVAGGRETQYF
v_gene: TRBV20-1; j_gene: TRBJ2-1; abundance: .; d_gene: TRBD2; CDR3nt: TGCAGTGCTAGAGATCTGAGCGGGGGGGCTCATGAGCAGTTCTTC; CDR3aa: CSARDLSGGAHEQFF
v_gene: TRBV6-2/TRBV6-3; j_gene: TRBJ2-7; abundance: few; d_gene: .; CDR3nt: TGTGCCAGCAGTCTACGGGGGGCCTCCTACGAGCAGTACTTC; CDR3aa: CASSLRGASYEQYF
v_gene: TRBV4-3; j_gene: TRBJ2-7; abundance: .; d_gene: TRBD2; CDR3nt: TGCGCCAGCAGCCAAGATGCGGGAGGATACGAGCAGTACTTC; CDR3aa: CASSQDAGGYEQYF
v_gene: TRBV20-1; j_gene: TRBJ2-7; abundance: .; d_gene: TRBD2; CDR3nt: TGCAGTGCTATCCCTCGGGGGGGGAGGAGCTCCTACGAGCAGTACTTC; CDR3aa: CSAIPRGGRSSYEQYF
v_gene: TRBV28; j_gene: TRBJ2-7; abundance: .; d_gene: .; CDR3nt: TGTGCCAGCAGTCGCCCGAGGGGTGGACTCAAACCCTTCTTTTCCTACGAGCAGTACTTC; CDR3aa: CASSRPRGGLKPFFSYEQYF
v_gene: TRBV10-3; j_gene: TRBJ2-1; abundance: few; d_gene: .; CDR3nt: TGTGCCATCAGTGACCCGGAGGGGGGGAGCTCCTACAATGAGCAGTTCTTC; CDR3aa: CAISDPEGGSSYNEQFF
v_gene: TRBV4-1; j_gene: TRBJ2-1; abundance: few; d_gene: TRBD2; CDR3nt: TGCGCCAGCAGCTCGAGAGTCCCAGCGGGGGGTAGCAATGAGCAGTTCTTC; CDR3aa: CASSSRVPAGGSNEQFF
v_gene: TRBV6-1; j_gene: TRBJ2-7; abundance: few; d_gene: .; CDR3nt: TGTGCCAGCAGTGAAAGGGGCAGATCCTACGAGCAGTACTTC; CDR3aa: CASSERGRSYEQYF
v_gene: TRBV15; j_gene: TRBJ2-5; abundance: few; d_gene: TRBD2; CDR3nt: TGTGCCACCAGCAATGTCGCTAGCGGGCACCAAGAGACCCAGTACTTC; CDR3aa: CATSNVASGHQETQYF
v_gene: TRBV11-3; j_gene: TRBJ2-1; abundance: few; d_gene: TRBD2; CDR3nt: TGTGCCAGCAGCGGGTGGGGGGGAGCCGGGGAGCAGTTCTTC; CDR3aa: CASSGWGGAGEQFF
v_gene: TRBV7-6; j_gene: TRBJ1-4; abundance: few; d_gene: TRBD1; CDR3nt: TGTGCCAGCAGCTCGACAGGGGGCAGCGAAAAACTGTTTTTT; CDR3aa: CASSSTGGSEKLFF
v_gene: TRBV7-9; j_gene: TRBJ1-1; abundance: .; d_gene: TRBD1; CDR3nt: TGTGCCAGCAGCTCCTGGACAGGTATTATCATGAACACTGAAGCTTTCTTT; CDR3aa: CASSSWTGIIMNTEAFF
v_gene: TRBV7-2; j_gene: TRBJ2-7; abundance: many; d_gene: TRBD2; CDR3nt: TGTGCCAGCAGCTTAGGACTAGCGGGAGGGAGCGAGCAGTACTTC; CDR3aa: CASSLGLAGGSEQYF
v_gene: TRBV7-6; j_gene: TRBJ2-3; abundance: .; d_gene: .; CDR3nt: TGTGCCAGCAGCCAGCTTAGGGGGGCTAGCACAGATACGCAGTATTTT; CDR3aa: CASSQLRGASTDTQYF
v_gene: TRBV7-6; j_gene: TRBJ2-5; abundance: .; d_gene: TRBD2; CDR3nt: TGTGCCAGCAGCTCCGGACTAGTGGAAGAGACCCAGTACTTC; CDR3aa: CASSSGLVEETQYF
v_gene: TRBV7-6; j_gene: TRBJ2-2; abundance: many; d_gene: .; CDR3nt: TGTGCCAGCAGCTTAGCGCCAGGGAGCACCGGGGAGCTGTTTTTT; CDR3aa: CASSLAPGSTGELFF
v_gene: TRBV12-3/TRBV12-4; j_gene: TRBJ1-4; abundance: .; d_gene: .; CDR3nt: TGTGCCAGCAGTTTTGGTTGGGGGGCGGGGAATGAAAAACTGTTTTTT; CDR3aa: CASSFGWGAGNEKLFF
v_gene: TRBV4-1; j_gene: TRBJ2-2; abundance: .; d_gene: .; CDR3nt: TGCGCCAGCAGCCAGGCAGGGGCTGGGCTGGGCGGGGAGCTGTTTTTT; CDR3aa: CASSQAGAGLGGELFF
v_gene: TRBV7-8; j_gene: TRBJ1-1; abundance: .; d_gene: .; CDR3nt: TGTGCCAGCAGCTTATTCGAAGGGAACACTGAAGCTTTCTTT; CDR3aa: CASSLFEGNTEAFF
v_gene: TRBV24-1; j_gene: TRBJ2-5; abundance: .; d_gene: .; CDR3nt: TGTGCCACCAGTGATTTGGGCGAAGAGACCCAGTACTTC; CDR3aa: CATSDLGEETQYF
v_gene: TRBV7-4; j_gene: TRBJ1-2; abundance: .; d_gene: .; CDR3nt: TGTGCCAGCAGCGTGAATATTGGCTACACCTTC; CDR3aa: CASSVNIGYTF
v_gene: TRBV11-2; j_gene: TRBJ1-3; abundance: .; d_gene: .; CDR3nt: TGTGCCATCCTAATGTTGGGCTCTGGAAACACCATATATTTT; CDR3aa: CAILMLGSGNTIYF
v_gene: TRBV5-1; j_gene: TRBJ2-5; abundance: .; d_gene: .; CDR3nt: TGCGCCAGCGGGGTCCAAGAGACCCAGTACTTC; CDR3aa: CASGVQETQYF
v_gene: TRBV11-2; j_gene: TRBJ2-5; abundance: .; d_gene: .; CDR3nt: TGTGCCAGCAGCTCCCCGGTGGTACGGCCAAGTACCCAGTACTTC; CDR3aa: CASSSPVVRPSTQYF
v_gene: TRBV27; j_gene: TRBJ1-4; abundance: .; d_gene: .; CDR3nt: TGTGCCAGCAGTACTCGGGGGCAAAAACTGTTTTTT; CDR3aa: CASSTRGQKLFF